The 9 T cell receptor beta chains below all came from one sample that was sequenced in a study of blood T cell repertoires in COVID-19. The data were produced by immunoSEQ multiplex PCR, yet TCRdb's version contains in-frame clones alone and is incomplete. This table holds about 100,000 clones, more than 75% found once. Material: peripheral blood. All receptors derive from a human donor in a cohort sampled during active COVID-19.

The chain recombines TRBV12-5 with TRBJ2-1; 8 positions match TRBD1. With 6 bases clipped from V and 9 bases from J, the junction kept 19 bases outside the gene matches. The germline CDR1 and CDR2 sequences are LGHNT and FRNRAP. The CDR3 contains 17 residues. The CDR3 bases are TGTGCTAGTGGCCTATCCACCGGACAGGGATACTTCGGTGAGCAGTTCTTC. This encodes CASGLSTGQGYFGEQFF.

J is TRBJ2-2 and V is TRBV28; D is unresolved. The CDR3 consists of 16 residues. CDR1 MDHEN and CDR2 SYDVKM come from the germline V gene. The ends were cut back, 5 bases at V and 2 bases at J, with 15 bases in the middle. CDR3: CASSPPGDTNTGELFF. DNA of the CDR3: TGTGCCAGCAGTCCCCCAGGCGACACCAACACCGGGGAGCTGTTTTTT.

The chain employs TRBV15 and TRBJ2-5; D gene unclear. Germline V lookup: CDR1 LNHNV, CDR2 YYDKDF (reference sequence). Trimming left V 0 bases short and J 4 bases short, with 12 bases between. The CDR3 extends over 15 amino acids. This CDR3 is CATSRDTDAGETQYF. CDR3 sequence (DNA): TGTGCCACCAGCAGAGATACGGATGCAGGAGAGACCCAGTACTTC.

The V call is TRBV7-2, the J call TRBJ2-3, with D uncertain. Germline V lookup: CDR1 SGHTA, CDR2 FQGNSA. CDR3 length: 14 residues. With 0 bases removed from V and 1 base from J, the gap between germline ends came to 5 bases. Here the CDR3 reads CASSLASGTDTQYF. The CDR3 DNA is TGTGCCAGCAGCTTAGCGTCGGGCACAGATACGCAGTATTTT.

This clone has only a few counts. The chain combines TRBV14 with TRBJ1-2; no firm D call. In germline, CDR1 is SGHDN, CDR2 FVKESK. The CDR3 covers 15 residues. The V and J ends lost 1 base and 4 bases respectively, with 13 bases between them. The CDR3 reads CASSQVVGWSYGYTF. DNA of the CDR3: TGTGCCAGCAGCCAAGTGGTGGGTTGGAGCTATGGCTACACCTTC.

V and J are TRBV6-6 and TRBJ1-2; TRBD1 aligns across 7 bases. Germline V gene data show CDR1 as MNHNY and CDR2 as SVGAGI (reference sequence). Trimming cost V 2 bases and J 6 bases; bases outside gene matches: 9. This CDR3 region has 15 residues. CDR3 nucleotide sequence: TGTGCCAGCAGTTACCCAATGGGTCAGGGGGATGGCTACACCTTC. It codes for CASSYPMGQGDGYTF.

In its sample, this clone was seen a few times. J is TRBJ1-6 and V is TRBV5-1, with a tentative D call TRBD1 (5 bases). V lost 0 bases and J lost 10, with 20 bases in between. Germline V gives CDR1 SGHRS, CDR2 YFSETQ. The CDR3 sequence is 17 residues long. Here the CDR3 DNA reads TGCGCCAGCAGCTTGGGGGCGCAGACACGCGGGGGGTCACCCCTCCACTTT. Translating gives CASSLGAQTRGGSPLHF.

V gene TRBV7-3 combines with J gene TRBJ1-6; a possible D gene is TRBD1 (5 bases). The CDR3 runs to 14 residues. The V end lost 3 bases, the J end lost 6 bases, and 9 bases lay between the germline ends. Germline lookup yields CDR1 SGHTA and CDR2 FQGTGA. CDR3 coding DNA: TGTGCCAGCAGCTTTCAGGGCGGTAATTCACCCCTCCACTTT. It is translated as CASSFQGGNSPLHF.

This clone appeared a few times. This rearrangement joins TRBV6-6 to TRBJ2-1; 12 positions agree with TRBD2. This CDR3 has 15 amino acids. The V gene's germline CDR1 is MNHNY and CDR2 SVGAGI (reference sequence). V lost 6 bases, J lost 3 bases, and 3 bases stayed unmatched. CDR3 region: CASRPLAGGYNEQFF. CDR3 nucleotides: TGTGCCAGCAGACCACTAGCGGGGGGCTACAATGAGCAGTTCTTC.